What follows describes a single T cell receptor beta chain. The antigen this receptor binds is unknown. Per-base qualities were not stored, and no clone one base away is much larger. Sequencing used an Illumina HiSeq 2000. TCR beta chain libraries were generated by multiplex PCR amplification. High-throughput sequencing was used to analyze the amplified TCR beta chain products. Clones were called with MiXCR by TCRdb after fastp trimmed the public reads at Q25, and only in-frame beta chains were retained. One record per CDR3 amino acid sequence lists the most common genes and DNA. The sample yields about 180,000 distinct CDR3 sequences; 30% to 35% were counted once. Of the sample, roughly 4.3% falls within the top ten clones. This record comes from a study of breast tumors, draining lymph nodes, adjacent tissues (dated by TCRdb to about 2016). In the study overall: Breast cancer patients provided tumor, adjacent nontumor tissue and axillary lymph nodes, and the study compared the TCR beta repertoires across these three sources. In human breast cancer, the study set out to evaluate how tumor, surrounding tissue and draining lymph node repertoires relate to one another and whether T cells may move between these sites.

Here is what the overall study found, with its caveats: Tumor and nontumor tissue repertoires were found to be significantly more similar in luminal-like than in basal-like breast cancer. The conclusion that tumor T cells originate in lymph nodes was framed as consistent with a hypothesis rather than directly demonstrated. The data were considered consistent with the idea that most tumor T cells come from the lymph node and then expand in tumor tissue. Tumor T-cell repertoires showed less diversity than lymph node repertoires and more diversity than nontumor tissue repertoires, and tumor T-cell repertoires showed preferential V and J gene usage.

The lymph node samples were taken from the axillary draining lymph nodes of breast cancer patients. Its CDR3 holds 20 amino acids, cysteine through phenylalanine. Of all the DNA, just the CDR3 is kept, 60 bases in frame from base 1. The trim is 2 bases for V and 0 bases for J, with a gap of 23 bases between the germline ends. Sequencing was done on a sample of axillary lymph node tissue. The V and J segments used are TRBV12-3 or TRBV12-4 and TRBJ2-4; perhaps TRBD2 is the D gene, with 7 bases matching. The source of this sequence is a female donor with breast cancer. Some clones in this sample may be carry-over from other donors' samples. The CDR3 here reads CASSLRQVPSGELAKNIQYF. The DNA sequence is TGTGCCAGCAGTTTACGACAGGTTCCTAGCGGTGAACTAGCCAAAAACATTCAGTACTTC.